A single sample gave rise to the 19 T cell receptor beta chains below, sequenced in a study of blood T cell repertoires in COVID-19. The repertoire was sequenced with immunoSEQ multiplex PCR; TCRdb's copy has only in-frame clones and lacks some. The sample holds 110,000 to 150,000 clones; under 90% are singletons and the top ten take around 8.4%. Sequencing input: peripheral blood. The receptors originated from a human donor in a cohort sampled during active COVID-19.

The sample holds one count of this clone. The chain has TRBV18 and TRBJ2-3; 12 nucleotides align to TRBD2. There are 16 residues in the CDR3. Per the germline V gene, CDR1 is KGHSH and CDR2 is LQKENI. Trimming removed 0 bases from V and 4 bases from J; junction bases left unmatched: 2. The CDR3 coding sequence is TGTGCCAGCTCACCACCGGGACTAGCGGGTCCAGATACGCAGTATTTT. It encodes CASSPPGLAGPDTQYF.

The CDR3 DNA is TGTGCCAGCAGCTATCGACAGGCCGTACAATTTAATGAAAAACTGTTTTTT. It translates to CASSYRQAVQFNEKLFF. The chain combines TRBV13 with TRBJ1-4; maybe TRBD1 (6 bases). V lost 4 bases and J lost 4, with 19 bases in between. Germline V CDR1 and CDR2: PRHDT, FYEKMQ (reference sequence). This CDR3 contains 17 residues.

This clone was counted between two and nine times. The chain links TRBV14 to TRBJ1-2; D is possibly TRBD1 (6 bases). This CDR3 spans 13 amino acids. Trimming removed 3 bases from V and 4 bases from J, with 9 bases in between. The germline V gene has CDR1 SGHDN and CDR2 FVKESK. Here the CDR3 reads CASSQDSLYGYTF. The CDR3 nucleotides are TGTGCCAGCAGCCAGGACAGCCTCTATGGCTACACCTTC.

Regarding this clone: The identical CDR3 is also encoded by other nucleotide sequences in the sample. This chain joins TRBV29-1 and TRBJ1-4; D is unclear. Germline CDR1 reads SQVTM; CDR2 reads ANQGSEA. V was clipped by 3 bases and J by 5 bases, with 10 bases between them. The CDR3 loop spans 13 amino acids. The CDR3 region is CSVETGGNEKLFF. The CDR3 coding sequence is TGCAGCGTTGAGACCGGCGGAAATGAAAAACTGTTTTTT.

The CDR3 DNA sequence: TGTGCCAGCAGTCTCGCCCGTCTTGGCGGTTACGAGCAGTACTTC. As protein: CASSLARLGGYEQYF. The rearrangement links TRBV6-2 or TRBV6-3 to TRBJ2-7; D gene uncertain. This CDR3 contains 15 residues. Germline CDR1 is MNHEY and CDR2 is SVGEGT. V lost 5 bases to trimming and J lost 4 bases, with 18 bases between them.

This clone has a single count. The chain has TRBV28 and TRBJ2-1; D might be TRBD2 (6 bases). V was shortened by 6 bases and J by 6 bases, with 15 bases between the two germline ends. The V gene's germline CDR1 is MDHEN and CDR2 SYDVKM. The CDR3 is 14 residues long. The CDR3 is CASSPFRGTNEQFF. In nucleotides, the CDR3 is TGTGCCAGCAGCCCGTTCCGGGGGACCAATGAGCAGTTCTTC.

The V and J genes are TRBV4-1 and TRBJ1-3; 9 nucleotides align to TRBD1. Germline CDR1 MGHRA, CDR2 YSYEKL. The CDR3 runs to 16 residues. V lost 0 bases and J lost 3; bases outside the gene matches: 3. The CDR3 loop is CASSQDPGQGGNTIYF. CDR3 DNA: TGCGCCAGCAGCCAAGATCCGGGACAGGGTGGAAACACCATATATTTT.

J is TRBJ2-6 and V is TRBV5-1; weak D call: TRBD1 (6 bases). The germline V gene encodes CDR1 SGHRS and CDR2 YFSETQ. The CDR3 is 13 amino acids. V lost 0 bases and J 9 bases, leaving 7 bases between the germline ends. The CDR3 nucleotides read TGCGCCAGCAGCTTGGGGGACAACAACGTCCTGACTTTC. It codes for CASSLGDNNVLTF.

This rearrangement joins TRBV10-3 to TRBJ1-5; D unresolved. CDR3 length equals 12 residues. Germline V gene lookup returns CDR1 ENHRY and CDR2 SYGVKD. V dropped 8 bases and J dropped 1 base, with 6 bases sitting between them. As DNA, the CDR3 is TGTGCCATCGCGGCCAGCAATCAGCCCCAGCATTTT. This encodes CAIAASNQPQHF.

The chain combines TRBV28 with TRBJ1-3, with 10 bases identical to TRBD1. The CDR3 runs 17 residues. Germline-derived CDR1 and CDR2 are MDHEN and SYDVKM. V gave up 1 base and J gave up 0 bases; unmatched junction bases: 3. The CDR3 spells CASSLLGQGISGNTIYF. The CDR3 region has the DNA TGTGCCAGCAGTTTATTGGGACAGGGGATCTCTGGAAACACCATATATTTT.

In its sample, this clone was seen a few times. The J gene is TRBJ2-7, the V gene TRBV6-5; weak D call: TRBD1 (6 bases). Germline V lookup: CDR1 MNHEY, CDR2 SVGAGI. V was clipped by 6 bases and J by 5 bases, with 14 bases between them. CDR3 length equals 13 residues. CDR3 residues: CASSLRGTHEQYF. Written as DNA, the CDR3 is TGTGCCAGCAGCCTCAGGGGTACCCACGAGCAGTACTTC.

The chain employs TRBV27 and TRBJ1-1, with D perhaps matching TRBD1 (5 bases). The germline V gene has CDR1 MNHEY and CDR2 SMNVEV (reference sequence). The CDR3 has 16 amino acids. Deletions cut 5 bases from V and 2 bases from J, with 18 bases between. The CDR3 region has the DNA TGTGCCAGCAGTCCGGGCGTGGGGCCCGTCAACACTGAAGCTTTCTTT. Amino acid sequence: CASSPGVGPVNTEAFF.

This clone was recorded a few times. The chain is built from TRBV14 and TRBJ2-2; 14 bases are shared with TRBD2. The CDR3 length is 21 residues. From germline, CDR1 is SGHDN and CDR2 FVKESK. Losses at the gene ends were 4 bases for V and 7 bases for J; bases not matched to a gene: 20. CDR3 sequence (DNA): TGTGCCAGCAGCCTTACATCTCCGGGACTAGCGGGAGTTAGGGTGTTCGGGGAGCTGTTTTTT. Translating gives CASSLTSPGLAGVRVFGELFF.

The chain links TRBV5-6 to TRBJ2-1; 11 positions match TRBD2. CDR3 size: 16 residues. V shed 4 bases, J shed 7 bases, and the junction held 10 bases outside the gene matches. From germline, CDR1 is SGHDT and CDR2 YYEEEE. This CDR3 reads CASSPLTSGIGNEQFF. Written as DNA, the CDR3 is TGTGCCAGCAGCCCCCTGACTAGCGGGATAGGTAATGAGCAGTTCTTC.

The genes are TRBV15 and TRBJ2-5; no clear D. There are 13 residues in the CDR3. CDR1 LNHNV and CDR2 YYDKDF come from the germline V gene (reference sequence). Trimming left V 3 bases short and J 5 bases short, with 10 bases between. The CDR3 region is CATSSHYPETQYF. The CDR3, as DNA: TGTGCCACCAGCAGCCACTATCCGGAGACCCAGTACTTC.

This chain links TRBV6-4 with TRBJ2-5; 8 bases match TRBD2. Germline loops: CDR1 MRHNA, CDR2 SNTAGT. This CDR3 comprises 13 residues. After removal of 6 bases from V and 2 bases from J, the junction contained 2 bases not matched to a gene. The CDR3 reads CASRLADQETQYF. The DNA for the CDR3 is TGTGCCAGCAGACTAGCGGATCAAGAGACCCAGTACTTC.

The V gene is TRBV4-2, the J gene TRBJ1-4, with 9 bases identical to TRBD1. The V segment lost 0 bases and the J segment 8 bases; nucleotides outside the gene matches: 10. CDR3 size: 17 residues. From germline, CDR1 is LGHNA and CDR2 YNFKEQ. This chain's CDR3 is CASSQDALQGAWEKLFF. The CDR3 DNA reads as TGTGCCAGCAGCCAAGATGCCTTACAGGGGGCTTGGGAAAAACTGTTTTTT.

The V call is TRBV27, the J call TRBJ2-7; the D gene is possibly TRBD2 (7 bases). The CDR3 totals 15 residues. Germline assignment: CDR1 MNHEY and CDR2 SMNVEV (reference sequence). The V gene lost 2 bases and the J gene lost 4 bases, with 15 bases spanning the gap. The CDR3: CASSLGGGRPYEQYF. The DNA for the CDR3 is TGTGCCAGCAGTTTAGGGGGGGGGCGGCCTTACGAGCAGTACTTC.

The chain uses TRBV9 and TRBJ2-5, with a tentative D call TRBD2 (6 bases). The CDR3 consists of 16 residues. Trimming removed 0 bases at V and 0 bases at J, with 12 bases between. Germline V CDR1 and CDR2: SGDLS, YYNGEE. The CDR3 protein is CASSVEGGTYQETQYF. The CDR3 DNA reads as TGTGCCAGCAGCGTAGAGGGCGGGACGTACCAAGAGACCCAGTACTTC.